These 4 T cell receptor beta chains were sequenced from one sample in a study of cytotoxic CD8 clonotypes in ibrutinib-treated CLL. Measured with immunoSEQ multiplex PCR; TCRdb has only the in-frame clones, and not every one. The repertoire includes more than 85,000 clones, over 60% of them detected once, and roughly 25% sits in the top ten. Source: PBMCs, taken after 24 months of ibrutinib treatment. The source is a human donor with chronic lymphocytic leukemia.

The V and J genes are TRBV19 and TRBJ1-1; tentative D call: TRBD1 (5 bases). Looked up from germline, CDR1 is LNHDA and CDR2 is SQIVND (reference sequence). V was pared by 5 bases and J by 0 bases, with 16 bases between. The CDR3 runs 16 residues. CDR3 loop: CASSPGTVFLNTEAFF. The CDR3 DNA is TGTGCCAGTAGTCCAGGGACCGTTTTCCTGAACACTGAAGCTTTCTTT.

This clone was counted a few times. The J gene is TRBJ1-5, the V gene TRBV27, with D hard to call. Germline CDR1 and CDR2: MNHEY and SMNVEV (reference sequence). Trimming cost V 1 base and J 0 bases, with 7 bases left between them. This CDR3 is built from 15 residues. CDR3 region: CASSLYGLSNQPQHF. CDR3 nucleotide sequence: TGTGCCAGCAGTTTATATGGACTTAGCAATCAGCCCCAGCATTTT.

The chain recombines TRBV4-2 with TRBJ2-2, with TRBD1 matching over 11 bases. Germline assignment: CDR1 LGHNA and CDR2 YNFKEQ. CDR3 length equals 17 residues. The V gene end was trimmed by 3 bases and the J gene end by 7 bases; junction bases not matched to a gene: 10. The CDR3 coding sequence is TGTGCCAGCAGCCATCAACCCGGGACAGGGGGAAACGGGGAGCTGTTTTTT. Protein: CASSHQPGTGGNGELFF.

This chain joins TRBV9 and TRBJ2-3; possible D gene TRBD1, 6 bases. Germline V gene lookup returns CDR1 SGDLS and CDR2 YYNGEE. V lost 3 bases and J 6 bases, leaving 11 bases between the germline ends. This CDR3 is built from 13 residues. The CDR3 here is CASSGSTGDTQYF. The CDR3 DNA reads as TGTGCCAGCAGCGGATCGACAGGCGATACGCAGTATTTT.